Included here is one TCR beta chain sequence, with context. The antigen this receptor binds is unknown. Base qualities are not provided; no much larger clone lies one nucleotide away. In total, fewer than 750 healthy bone marrow donors made up the cohort. At the time of sampling, all cohort members were nominally healthy, though unrecorded immune exposures were likely present. The donor tested CMV seronegative, placing the donor among the 300 to 400 seronegative members of the cohort. Every donor gave a peripheral blood sample, and the peripheral blood mononuclear cells from that sample were used for TCR beta sequencing. Genomic DNA was extracted from the blood cell samples with the Qiagen DNeasy Blood Extraction Kit. Taken from the germline V gene (reference sequence), the CDR1 and CDR2 loops are SGHAT and FQDESV. There are 13 amino acids in the CDR3, from cysteine to phenylalanine inclusive. CDR3 DNA is the only sequence kept; it has 39 bases, read in frame from the first base. V is cut by 1 base and J by 6 bases, and the space between the germline ends is 10 bases.

The library came from the immunoSEQ multiplex PCR assay. For the multiplex PCR, a mixture combining 60 forward primers for TCR Vbeta segments and 13 reverse primers for TCR Jbeta segments was used. The CDR3 region of rearranged TCR beta genes was amplified from genomic DNA by a multiplex PCR assay. On the Illumina HiSeq System, the amplified TCR beta libraries were sequenced as 87-base-pair reads. Turning to the authors' computational methods: Across the 600 to 700 repertoires, a later analysis counted 75 million to 90 million unique TCR beta chains, 9.5 million to 12 million of which were shared by at least two donors. Raw reads were error-corrected and collapsed into unique sequences by a nearest-neighbor algorithm in which closely related sequences were merged to remove PCR and sequencing errors. To assign V, D and J gene segments, CDR3 sequences were aligned to IMGT reference sequences. For a sequence to be retained, a match of at least six nucleotides was required to both a V gene segment and a J gene segment. Rearrangements were classified as productive when the CDR3 lacked stop codons and remained in frame with V and J, and all other rearrangements were classified as non-productive. CDR3 was defined by IMGT convention, running from the second conserved V-encoded cysteine to the conserved J-encoded phenylalanine. The earlier analysis of some 600 of the donors excluded sequences that lacked an unambiguous match to a single V gene segment. In an earlier analysis of 450 to 700 of the donors, V segments were called functional above 56.7% productive rearrangements and were called segregating when the between-donor standard deviation exceeded 5%. A statistical classification framework was developed to diagnose cytomegalovirus status using the catalog of TCR beta chain sequences. In a later analysis, V and J genes were assigned by comparing TCR nucleotide sequences against IMGT/GENE-DB human TR gene sequences. A later analysis assigned CDR3 sequences and most-parsimonious VDJ recombination scenarios with the TCRdist pipeline. A later analysis defined each TCR beta chain by its CDR3 amino acid sequence plus V-gene family, and excluded reads lacking a unique V-gene family. To address suspected cross-contamination and a sequencing artifact, a later analysis removed 550 to 750 highly shared, low-generation-probability nucleotide sequences. In a later analysis, a clonal expansion index was calculated for each public chain from normalized within-repertoire ranks of inferred template counts. A later analysis computed generation probabilities with a VDJ recombination model fitted to out-of-frame rearrangements, and checked the results against IGoR. A later analysis scored TCR-TCR, TCR-HLA and TCR-CMV co-occurrence with hypergeometric tests, applying a repertoire-size bias correction to TCR pairs. In a later analysis, false discovery rates were estimated by permuting HLA or CMV assignments 20 times. A later analysis grouped co-occurring TCRs with DBSCAN, adding TCRdist sequence similarity when clustering within HLA-allele-positive subsets. Repertoires with fewer than 30,000 or more than 120,000 public chains, plus five repertoires with anomalous nucleotide sharing, were excluded from co-occurrence clustering. This immuneACCESS table, as held by TCRdb, lists in-frame sequences with V and J called but not all clones. Of the missing ones, under half trace to an unresolved V gene in checked studies; the others have no known cause. That table supplies the V and J calls and clone size; D and trimming were determined from the DNA. Within this sample are roughly 250,000 clones, with about four fifths of them counted one time only. The ten largest account for more than 0.3% of the sample.

These data belong to a study of cytomegalovirus exposure and HLA in healthy donors (dated by TCRdb to between 2016 and 2019). Context from the whole study: An earlier analysis of roughly 500 of the donors reported 276 Gb of sequence data and 90 million to 120 million unique TCR beta sequences obtained from 180 million or so T cells. Typing coverage differed by locus: A, B, C, DRB1 and DQB1 were typed in roughly 629-640 donors, DQA1 in about 510, DPA1 in some 600, and DPB1 in just under 490. In addition to the first cohort of roughly 670 subjects, a separate validation cohort of 120 different subjects was used. A later genetic analysis took genome-wide SNP genotypes for about 55% of the 666 donors and used that subset as a discovery cohort. Every repertoire in the discovery cohort had been generated on one and the same sequencing platform. A later analysis re-analyzed previously published TCR beta repertoires from roughly 690 donors and added high-resolution HLA genotyping to study TCR occurrence patterns. An earlier analysis of roughly 580 of the donors used high-throughput TCR beta sequencing to judge whether each TCR beta V gene segment behaved as functional or pseudogenic. On average, about 240,000 unique TCR beta nucleotide sequences were sequenced per donor among more than 350 genotyped donors of the cohort, with 15% to 20% of those sequences being non-productive. Roughly 5 DR-DQ haplotypes were handled as single units for association and clustering, since linkage in the cohort was strong. Rather than drawing on any new phenotypic data, the later analysis identified candidate immune exposures from TCR beta sequences and the way those sequences occurred across donors. Among the roughly 390 genotyped donors, around 81% belonged to the genetic ancestry cluster associated with self-reported Caucasian donors. The study was designed to test whether signatures of past pathogen exposure could be identified by cataloging public T cell receptors. To predict cytomegalovirus infection status, the study combined high-throughput TCR immunosequencing, statistical association of individual TCRs with disease status, and machine learning. Donor age, sex, ethnicity and CMV serostatus were compiled alongside the repertoire data. Around 300 gigabases of sequencing data and around 87 million unique TCR sequences were included in an early release covering about 700 HLA-typed donors. The T cell repertoires of 670 or so subjects were profiled by immunosequencing and related to cytomegalovirus serostatus. Class I and class II HLA loci were covered by the typing at four-digit resolution. What the authors observed across the whole study: In this cohort, only TCR beta chains were sequenced, and detectable features were limited by the absence of alpha or paired-chain data. In a later genetic analysis, fewer N-insertions in productive TCRs were reported among donors in an Asian-associated ancestry cluster than the approximately 630-donor mean. A later analysis found that TCR association rates varied across HLA loci, with DRB1 alleles showing the most associated TCRs and HLA-C alleles the fewest. According to a later analysis, most CMV-associated TCR beta chains appeared to be HLA-restricted, and the HLA associations seemed to be driven largely by CMV exposure. The study listed approximately 150 TCR beta chains as associated with cytomegalovirus. A later genetic analysis associated a missense DCLRE1C variant with V-gene and J-gene trimming of TCR beta chains, and an independent cohort replicated the association. Linkage disequilibrium might explain the correlated functional status among segregating V segments, but an unknown experimental factor could not be excluded. A later analysis associated around 16,000 TCR beta sequences with specific HLA alleles at a false discovery rate of 0.05. In vitro tests confirmed that a few of the cytomegalovirus-associated TCR beta chains recognize cytomegalovirus antigens. A cluster of highly shared sequence variants was judged likely to represent a technical artifact of the sequencing pipeline. A further reported finding was that TCR beta sequences accurately predicted the HLA-A and HLA-B alleles for most subjects in the first cohort. The only immune exposure information available for the cohort was CMV serostatus. A later analysis found that HLA-associated TCR beta chains were more clonally expanded and had lower generation probabilities than equally common non-associated chains. Because the 87-base-pair reads could not distinguish some IMGT-functional V segments, including TRBV6-2 and TRBV6-3, those segments were excluded. In a later analysis, several top co-occurrence clusters were reported to appear linked to parvovirus B19, influenza, CMV and Epstein-Barr virus. HLA typing was unavailable for some donors at each locus, so association tests used only the typed subset. Cytomegalovirus status was reported to be diagnosed by the classifier with high specificity and sensitivity in both the original and validation cohorts. Sequencing depth was assumed to be roughly uniform across donors in the presence/absence analyses, though that assumption may not hold. Most TCR sequences were observed very rarely across donors, whereas some public TCRs were present in many individuals. Roughly 15 rarely observed V segments, including chromosome 9 orphons, were excluded from the earlier analysis of approximately 600 of the donors because counts were too low. The authors suggested that the approach could potentially be extended to other disease states and immunological phenotypes. An earlier analysis of approximately 570 of the donors showed that most TCR beta V segments appeared in productive rearrangements either about 87% or about 30% of the time, which broadly matched IMGT annotations. When HLA alleles, especially DR and DQ, strongly co-occurred, TCR associations were difficult to assign to individual alleles.

The clonotype originates from a girl aged 2-10 years in good health and CMV-seronegative. Material: PBMCs. Rearrangement joined TRBV11-1 to TRBJ2-7; TRBD1 could be the D gene, as 5 bases match. The CDR3 reads as follows: CASSLVTDGEQYF. The nucleotides are TGTGCCAGCAGCTTAGTGACAGATGGCGAGCAGTACTTC.